This T cell receptor beta chain was retrieved from a study of molecular identifiers for immune sequencing clone quantification. MiXCR was run by TCRdb on the PCR reads, yielding one entry per CDR3 protein. The sample yields about 63,000 distinct CDR3 sequences, around 19% seen once. The table lists this clonotype with a count of one. Its matching antigen is unknown. A much larger clone lies one base from this, so it may be a read error. The conserved final phenylalanine or tryptophan is absent from the CDR3, which likely points to a read error. Notes on the study in general: Effector cells had over 97% of their molecules in clones above 20 RNA copies, while naive cells had under 1%.

The sequenced sample consisted of naive CD8+ T cells from blood, with Jurkat cell RNA spiked in. Specified subset: FACS-sorted CD8+CD4-CCR7+CD45RA+ naive T cells. The clonotype was recovered from a human donor in good health. Some libraries in this study had Jurkat cell RNA spiked in.

The CDR3 bases are TGTGCCAGCAGAGGACTGCGCGCTGAGCAGTTCTAC. Translated, it gives CASRGLRAEQFY. The V and J genes are TRBV27 and TRBJ2-1; a weak D match, TRBD2 (5 bases). Trimming took 6 bases from V and 9 from J, leaving 12 bases between them. Germline V gives CDR1 MNHEY, CDR2 SMNVEV (reference sequence). The length of the CDR3 is 12 residues.